These T cell receptor beta chains were read from a single sample in a study of blood T cells in healthy people across ages. Each CDR3 protein gets one entry after TCRdb re-called the 5' RACE reads with MiXCR. The sample includes about 930,000 distinct CDR3 sequences, 25% to 35% of them seen just once. These data are also associated with another study on T cells of mothers and their children.

Sequencing was carried out using blood. The receptors derive from a woman aged 35 to 49 in good health. Both conserved end residues are part of each CDR3. Fields, in order: clone size, J gene, D gene, V gene, CDR3 protein, CDR3 DNA. A D gene is named only where the DNA matches it firmly. The size entry is marked missing in some rows and otherwise reads once, few, many or a size class.

clone_size: NA
j_call: TRBJ2-7
d_call: NA
v_call: TRBV19
cdr3_aa: CASRSDRFGIYEQYF
cdr3_nt: TGTGCCAGTAGGAGCGACAGGTTCGGGATCTACGAGCAGTACTTC

clone_size: NA
j_call: TRBJ1-2
d_call: NA
v_call: TRBV15
cdr3_aa: CATSRDVTYGYTF
cdr3_nt: TGTGCCACCAGCAGAGATGTGACCTATGGCTACACCTTC

clone_size: NA
j_call: TRBJ2-7
d_call: NA
v_call: TRBV7-9
cdr3_aa: CASSPEGSDHYEQYF
cdr3_nt: TGTGCCAGCAGCCCCGAGGGGAGCGATCACTACGAGCAGTACTTC

clone_size: few
j_call: TRBJ2-7
d_call: NA
v_call: TRBV27
cdr3_aa: CASSLSRDTRSEQYF
cdr3_nt: TGTGCCAGCAGTTTATCGCGGGACACTCGGAGCGAGCAGTACTTC

clone_size: many
j_call: TRBJ1-6
d_call: TRBD1
v_call: TRBV18
cdr3_aa: CASSDRGRRNSPLHF
cdr3_nt: TGTGCCAGCTCTGACAGGGGGCGCCGGAATTCACCCCTCCACTTT

clone_size: NA
j_call: TRBJ2-2
d_call: NA
v_call: TRBV7-2
cdr3_aa: CASSPRDFGGTGELFF
cdr3_nt: TGTGCCAGCAGCCCAAGGGACTTTGGGGGCACCGGGGAGCTGTTTTTT

clone_size: NA
j_call: TRBJ2-3
d_call: TRBD2
v_call: TRBV5-1
cdr3_aa: CASSLGRGGGGDTQYF
cdr3_nt: TGCGCCAGCAGCTTAGGGCGGGGGGGCGGTGGAGATACGCAGTATTTT

clone_size: NA
j_call: TRBJ1-1
d_call: NA
v_call: TRBV12-3/TRBV12-4
cdr3_aa: CASTPTEDSRWTEAFF
cdr3_nt: TGTGCCAGCACCCCTACTGAAGACTCACGTTGGACTGAAGCTTTCTTT

clone_size: few
j_call: TRBJ1-1
d_call: NA
v_call: TRBV27
cdr3_aa: CASSLNSPNWGTEAFF
cdr3_nt: TGTGCCAGCAGTTTAAATTCCCCAAATTGGGGGACTGAAGCTTTCTTT

clone_size: many
j_call: TRBJ1-4
d_call: TRBD1
v_call: TRBV9
cdr3_aa: CASSMRDRHNEKLFF
cdr3_nt: TGTGCCAGCAGCATGCGGGACAGACACAATGAAAAACTGTTTTTT

clone_size: NA
j_call: TRBJ2-5
d_call: TRBD2
v_call: TRBV12-3/TRBV12-4
cdr3_aa: CASSELAGAPETQYF
cdr3_nt: TGTGCCAGCAGTGAACTAGCGGGGGCCCCGGAGACCCAGTACTTC

clone_size: NA
j_call: TRBJ1-5
d_call: TRBD1
v_call: TRBV20-1
cdr3_aa: CSAGQGRQPQHF
cdr3_nt: TGCAGTGCCGGACAGGGGCGGCAACCCCAGCATTTT

clone_size: NA
j_call: TRBJ2-7
d_call: NA
v_call: TRBV6-6
cdr3_aa: CASSYQRGPLSSYEQYF
cdr3_nt: TGTGCCAGCAGTTACCAGAGGGGCCCCCTTTCCTCCTACGAGCAGTACTTC

clone_size: many
j_call: TRBJ1-1
d_call: NA
v_call: TRBV11-2
cdr3_aa: CASSFPDRNTEAFF
cdr3_nt: TGTGCCAGCAGCTTCCCGGACAGGAACACTGAAGCTTTCTTT

clone_size: NA
j_call: TRBJ1-1
d_call: NA
v_call: TRBV20-1
cdr3_aa: CSARANSRTVDTEAFF
cdr3_nt: TGCAGTGCTAGAGCTAACTCGAGGACTGTGGACACTGAAGCTTTCTTT

clone_size: many
j_call: TRBJ2-1
d_call: NA
v_call: TRBV5-1
cdr3_aa: CASSLGASYNEQFF
cdr3_nt: TGCGCCAGCAGCTTGGGGGCCTCCTACAATGAGCAGTTCTTC

clone_size: many
j_call: TRBJ2-7
d_call: NA
v_call: TRBV20-1
cdr3_aa: CSASRIWEQYF
cdr3_nt: TGCAGTGCTAGTAGAATTTGGGAGCAGTACTTC

clone_size: NA
j_call: TRBJ1-1
d_call: NA
v_call: TRBV6-2/TRBV6-3
cdr3_aa: CASSYGDPYTEAFF
cdr3_nt: TGTGCCAGCAGTTACGGGGACCCGTACACTGAAGCTTTCTTT

clone_size: many
j_call: TRBJ1-2
d_call: TRBD1
v_call: TRBV5-1
cdr3_aa: CASSEGQGAVPAYGYTF
cdr3_nt: TGCGCCAGCAGCGAGGGACAGGGGGCAGTGCCCGCTTATGGCTACACCTTC

clone_size: few
j_call: TRBJ2-1
d_call: NA
v_call: TRBV12-5
cdr3_aa: CASGPSDSYNEQFF
cdr3_nt: TGTGCTAGTGGTCCCTCCGACAGCTACAATGAGCAGTTCTTC

clone_size: NA
j_call: TRBJ2-2
d_call: TRBD2
v_call: TRBV20-1
cdr3_aa: CSASPRLAGRTGELFF
cdr3_nt: TGCAGTGCTAGCCCCAGACTAGCGGGGAGGACCGGGGAGCTGTTTTTT

clone_size: few
j_call: TRBJ2-7
d_call: NA
v_call: TRBV9
cdr3_aa: CASTGGSTPYNEQYF
cdr3_nt: TGTGCCAGCACCGGTGGGAGCACCCCCTACAATGAGCAGTACTTC

clone_size: few
j_call: TRBJ2-7
d_call: TRBD2
v_call: TRBV3-1
cdr3_aa: CASSQVFPSGGSSPYEQYF
cdr3_nt: TGTGCCAGCAGCCAAGTTTTCCCCTCGGGCGGGAGTTCGCCCTACGAGCAGTACTTC

clone_size: NA
j_call: TRBJ1-1
d_call: NA
v_call: TRBV19
cdr3_aa: CASSRTGLGTEAFF
cdr3_nt: TGTGCCAGTAGTAGAACAGGGTTGGGCACTGAAGCTTTCTTT

clone_size: many
j_call: TRBJ1-2
d_call: NA
v_call: TRBV15
cdr3_aa: CATSRDPQGPNYGYTF
cdr3_nt: TGTGCCACCAGCAGAGATCCCCAGGGCCCAAACTATGGCTACACCTTC

clone_size: few
j_call: TRBJ2-7
d_call: TRBD2
v_call: TRBV11-2
cdr3_aa: CASSLFRPSGGDWYEQYF
cdr3_nt: TGTGCCAGCAGCTTATTTAGGCCTAGCGGGGGGGATTGGTACGAGCAGTACTTC

clone_size: NA
j_call: TRBJ2-7
d_call: NA
v_call: TRBV15
cdr3_aa: CATSRGGHEYEQYF
cdr3_nt: TGTGCCACCAGCAGAGGGGGACATGAATACGAGCAGTACTTC

clone_size: few
j_call: TRBJ2-7
d_call: TRBD1
v_call: TRBV5-1
cdr3_aa: CASSLAGQVGYEQYF
cdr3_nt: TGCGCCAGCAGCTTGGCCGGACAGGTCGGCTACGAGCAGTACTTC

clone_size: NA
j_call: TRBJ1-2
d_call: TRBD1
v_call: TRBV7-2
cdr3_aa: CASSLGGAHYGYTF
cdr3_nt: TGTGCCAGCAGCCTAGGGGGCGCCCACTATGGCTACACCTTC

clone_size: many
j_call: TRBJ2-3
d_call: TRBD2
v_call: TRBV7-2
cdr3_aa: CASKQAGGYDTQYF
cdr3_nt: TGTGCCAGCAAACAAGCGGGGGGGTACGATACGCAGTATTTT

clone_size: many
j_call: TRBJ1-6
d_call: TRBD1
v_call: TRBV28
cdr3_aa: CASSFGQGGSPLHF
cdr3_nt: TGTGCCAGCAGTTTCGGGCAGGGGGGGTCACCCCTCCACTTT

clone_size: few
j_call: TRBJ2-7
d_call: NA
v_call: TRBV28
cdr3_aa: CASRRGIDEQYF
cdr3_nt: TGTGCCAGCAGGAGGGGTATCGACGAGCAGTACTTC

clone_size: NA
j_call: TRBJ2-7
d_call: TRBD1
v_call: TRBV18
cdr3_aa: CASSPNNRGGLSEQYF
cdr3_nt: TGTGCCAGCTCACCCAACAACAGGGGTGGTCTCTCCGAGCAGTACTTC

clone_size: few
j_call: TRBJ2-3
d_call: TRBD1
v_call: TRBV7-3
cdr3_aa: CASSFHGTGIDTQYF
cdr3_nt: TGTGCCAGCAGCTTCCACGGGACAGGGATAGATACGCAGTATTTT

clone_size: NA
j_call: TRBJ2-7
d_call: TRBD1
v_call: TRBV12-3/TRBV12-4
cdr3_aa: CASRGSRTGGVFGQYF
cdr3_nt: TGTGCCAGCAGGGGTAGTAGGACAGGGGGAGTATTCGGGCAGTACTTC

clone_size: NA
j_call: TRBJ1-4
d_call: TRBD1
v_call: TRBV6-2/TRBV6-3
cdr3_aa: CASSYSGTATNEKLFF
cdr3_nt: TGTGCCAGCAGTTACTCGGGGACAGCAACTAATGAAAAACTGTTTTTT

clone_size: NA
j_call: TRBJ2-3
d_call: NA
v_call: TRBV7-9
cdr3_aa: CASSTDYPRTQYF
cdr3_nt: TGTGCCAGCAGCACCGACTACCCGCGTACGCAGTATTTT

clone_size: few
j_call: TRBJ1-4
d_call: TRBD1
v_call: TRBV7-2
cdr3_aa: CASRLDRGANEKLFF
cdr3_nt: TGTGCCAGCAGGTTGGACAGGGGGGCTAATGAAAAACTGTTTTTT

clone_size: few
j_call: TRBJ1-4
d_call: NA
v_call: TRBV5-1
cdr3_aa: CASSLQLGVATNEKLFF
cdr3_nt: TGCGCCAGCAGCTTGCAGTTGGGGGTTGCTACTAATGAAAAACTGTTTTTT

clone_size: many
j_call: TRBJ2-7
d_call: TRBD1
v_call: TRBV9
cdr3_aa: CASSSHPSSGTGPYEQYF
cdr3_nt: TGTGCCAGCAGCTCTCACCCGTCCTCCGGGACAGGGCCCTACGAGCAGTACTTC

clone_size: few
j_call: TRBJ2-7
d_call: TRBD1
v_call: TRBV30
cdr3_aa: CAWSDPRQGRTYEQYF
cdr3_nt: TGTGCCTGGAGTGATCCCCGACAGGGACGGACCTACGAGCAGTACTTC

clone_size: few
j_call: TRBJ1-2
d_call: TRBD1
v_call: TRBV12-3/TRBV12-4
cdr3_aa: CASSPGTGSGHTF
cdr3_nt: TGTGCCAGCAGTCCAGGGACAGGGTCTGGCCACACCTTC

clone_size: NA
j_call: TRBJ1-1
d_call: NA
v_call: TRBV7-2
cdr3_aa: CAGSLSSSNTEAFF
cdr3_nt: TGTGCCGGCAGCTTGAGCAGTTCGAACACTGAAGCTTTCTTT

clone_size: many
j_call: TRBJ2-7
d_call: TRBD2
v_call: TRBV5-1
cdr3_aa: CASSPGLAGDEQYF
cdr3_nt: TGCGCCAGCAGTCCTGGACTAGCGGGGGACGAGCAGTACTTC

clone_size: NA
j_call: TRBJ1-4
d_call: NA
v_call: TRBV7-2
cdr3_aa: CASSRVQGREKLFF
cdr3_nt: TGTGCCAGCAGTCGCGTCCAGGGCAGGGAAAAACTGTTTTTT

clone_size: few
j_call: TRBJ2-7
d_call: NA
v_call: TRBV12-3/TRBV12-4
cdr3_aa: CASRGRYEQYF
cdr3_nt: TGTGCCAGCAGGGGGCGGTACGAGCAGTACTTC

clone_size: few
j_call: TRBJ1-1
d_call: NA
v_call: TRBV9
cdr3_aa: CASSVDQGNTEAFF
cdr3_nt: TGTGCCAGCAGCGTAGATCAGGGGAACACTGAAGCTTTCTTT